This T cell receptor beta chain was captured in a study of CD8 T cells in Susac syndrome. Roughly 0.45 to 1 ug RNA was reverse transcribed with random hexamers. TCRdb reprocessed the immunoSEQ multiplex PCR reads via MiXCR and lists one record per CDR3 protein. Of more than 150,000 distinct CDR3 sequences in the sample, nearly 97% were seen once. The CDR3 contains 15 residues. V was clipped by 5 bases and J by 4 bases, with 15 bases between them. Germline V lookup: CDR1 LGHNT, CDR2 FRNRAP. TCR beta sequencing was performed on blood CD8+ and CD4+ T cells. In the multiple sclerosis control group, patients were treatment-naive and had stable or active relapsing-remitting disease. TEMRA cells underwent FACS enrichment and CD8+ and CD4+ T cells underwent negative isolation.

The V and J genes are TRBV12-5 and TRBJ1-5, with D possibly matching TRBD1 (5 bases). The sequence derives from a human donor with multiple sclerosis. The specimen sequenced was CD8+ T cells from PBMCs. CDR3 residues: CASGGPGRTNQPQHF. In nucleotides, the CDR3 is TGTGCTAGTGGTGGCCCGGGACGTACAAATCAGCCCCAGCATTTT.